The 3 T cell receptor beta chains presented below share a single source sample, sequenced in a study of blood T cell repertoires in COVID-19. Some clones are missing from TCRdb's copy, which holds only in-frame ones; the method was immunoSEQ multiplex PCR. The sample has 160,000 or so clones; roughly 93% are singletons. Sequenced input: peripheral blood. Receptor source: a woman aged 55-69 years with COVID-19, enrolled during active disease.

The rearrangement links TRBV11-2 to TRBJ1-5; 8 bases fit TRBD1. Unmatched junction bases numbered 4, after V lost 4 bases and J lost 5 bases. The CDR3 loop spans 14 amino acids. CDR1 SGHAT and CDR2 FQNNGV come from the germline V gene. CDR3 in DNA: TGTGCCAGCAGCTACGACAGGGGATATCAGCCCCAGCATTTT. The encoded protein is CASSYDRGYQPQHF.

The chain recombines TRBV5-1 with TRBJ1-6, with D maybe TRBD1 (5 bases). CDR1 and CDR2 (germline): SGHRS, YFSETQ. V was cut by 0 bases and J by 9 bases, with 16 bases left in between. The CDR3 sequence is 16 residues long. This CDR3 reads CASSLGGDHFGSPLHF. The CDR3 region has the DNA TGCGCCAGCAGCTTGGGGGGGGACCATTTCGGTTCACCCCTCCACTTT.

This chain joins TRBV28 and TRBJ2-3, with D perhaps TRBD1 (5 bases). From germline, CDR1 is MDHEN and CDR2 SYDVKM. V dropped 8 bases and J dropped 1 base, with 10 bases sitting between them. This CDR3 has 13 amino acids. The CDR3 loop reads CASVGAGTDTQYF. The CDR3 nucleotides read TGTGCCAGCGTAGGGGCAGGCACAGATACGCAGTATTTT.